The 28 T cell receptor beta chains below were found in one sample sequenced in a study of tissue T cells after allogeneic stem cell transplantation. Sequenced by immunoSEQ multiplex PCR; TCRdb stores in-frame clones only, minus some. The table lists about 43,000 clones, around nine tenths of them singletons. The sequenced sample was blood, obtained before transplantation. The receptors were gathered from a woman aged 35 to 70 who later had graft-versus-host disease after an allogeneic stem cell transplant.

For the CDR3, the DNA is TGTGCCAGCAGCTTGCTACTAGATAATTCACCCCTCCACTTT. Residues: CASSLLLDNSPLHF. The chain recombines TRBV5-6 with TRBJ1-6, with D unresolved. V dropped 1 base and J dropped 5 bases, with 7 bases sitting between them. The CDR3 is made up of 14 amino acids. Germline loops: CDR1 SGHDT, CDR2 YYEEEE.

V gene TRBV4-2 combines with J gene TRBJ1-2; 7 bases match TRBD1. Germline-derived CDR1 and CDR2 are LGHNA and YNFKEQ. The length of the CDR3 is 16 residues. V trimming: 1 base; J trimming: 2 bases; junction bases outside the gene matches: 7. The CDR3 here is CASSQVGNRGNYGYTF. The CDR3 coding sequence is TGTGCCAGCAGCCAAGTGGGAAACAGGGGAAACTATGGCTACACCTTC.

The rearrangement joins TRBV4-3 to TRBJ1-6; D call uncertain. The CDR3 consists of 15 residues. The germline CDR1 and CDR2 sequences are LGHNA and YSLEER. The V and J ends lost 0 bases and 5 bases respectively, with 8 bases between them. Written as DNA, the CDR3 is TGCGCCAGCAGCCAAGATTTCCAGAATAATTCACCCCTCCACTTT. Protein product: CASSQDFQNNSPLHF.

This chain connects TRBV19 to TRBJ2-7; 9 bases match TRBD1. The CDR3 length is 14 residues. The V gene end was trimmed by 5 bases and the J gene end by 6 bases; junction bases not matched to a gene: 8. Germline CDR1 reads LNHDA; CDR2 reads SQIVND (reference sequence). The CDR3 loop is CASSVGQGLGEQYF. The CDR3 coding sequence is TGTGCCAGTAGTGTGGGACAGGGACTGGGCGAGCAGTACTTC.

This chain connects TRBV6-5 to TRBJ2-2, with D uncertain. Germline assignment: CDR1 MNHEY and CDR2 SVGAGI. The V and J ends lost 7 bases and 0 bases respectively, with 6 bases between them. This CDR3 has 13 amino acids. CDR3 sequence reads: CASTASNTGELFF. CDR3 DNA: TGTGCCAGCACAGCTTCGAACACCGGGGAGCTGTTTTTT.

This chain uses TRBV18 with TRBJ1-1; TRBD1 might be the D (6 bases). Per germline, CDR1 KGHSH and CDR2 LQKENI. CDR3 size: 15 residues. V was shortened by 3 bases and J by 0 bases, with 11 bases between the two germline ends. CDR3 residues: CASSPRQVLNTEAFF. For the CDR3, the DNA is TGTGCCAGCTCACCTCGACAGGTGTTGAACACTGAAGCTTTCTTT. Complete variable domain (other parts from reference TRBV18 and TRBJ1-1): NAGVMQNPRHLVRRRGQEARLRCSPMKGHSHVYWYRQLPEEGLKFMVYLQKENIIDESGMPKERFSAEFPKEGPSILRIQQVVRGDSAAYFCASSPRQVLNTEAFFGQGTRLTVV.

The chain couples TRBV7-6 to TRBJ1-1; unclear D gene. Germline CDR1 and CDR2: SGHVS and FNYEAQ. V lost 0 bases and J 3 bases, leaving 11 bases between the germline ends. The CDR3 is 15 residues long. The CDR3 DNA sequence: TGTGCCAGCAGCTTAGCGAGAGGTTTGGACACTGAAGCTTTCTTT. It translates to CASSLARGLDTEAFF.

This rearrangement joins TRBV7-6 to TRBJ2-1; D remains unclear. V was clipped by 1 base and J by 4 bases, with 14 bases between them. CDR3 length equals 16 residues. The germline CDR1 and CDR2 sequences are SGHVS and FNYEAQ. Here the CDR3 DNA reads TGTGCCAGCAGCTTAGAGGCCCAGACCTATTACAATGAGCAGTTCTTC. It encodes CASSLEAQTYYNEQFF.

The chain recombines TRBV23-1 with TRBJ1-2; 7 positions agree with TRBD1. TRBV23-1 is reported as an ORF; its role is uncertain. There are 18 residues in the CDR3. The junction had 20 bases not matched to a gene; V was cut back by 2 bases and J by 8 bases. The CDR3 nucleotides are TGCGCCAGCAGTCAAGCCCTTGGACAGGCGGTACTGGGGGGCGGCTACACCTTC. This codes for CASSQALGQAVLGGGYTF.

The CDR3 loop reads CASSLADTGELFF. The CDR3 nucleotides are TGTGCCAGCAGCTTAGCAGACACCGGGGAGCTGTTTTTT. This chain uses TRBV7-6 with TRBJ2-2; D remains unclear. In germline, CDR1 is SGHVS, CDR2 FNYEAQ. The germline V and J ends were trimmed by 0 bases and 3 bases, with 2 bases remaining between them. This CDR3 has 13 amino acids.

The chain employs TRBV29-1 and TRBJ2-4; 15 bases line up with TRBD2. CDR3 length: 18 amino acids. V trimming: 5 bases; J trimming: 0 bases; junction bases outside the gene matches: 8. The germline CDR1 and CDR2 sequences are SQVTM and ANQGSEA. CDR3 amino acids: CSVLRTSGRGLAKNIQYF. The CDR3, as DNA: TGCAGCGTTCTTAGGACTAGCGGGAGGGGACTAGCCAAAAACATTCAGTACTTC.

This chain links TRBV24-1 with TRBJ2-5, with TRBD1 identical over 9 bases. Germline V gene lookup returns CDR1 KGHDR and CDR2 SFDVKD. Unmatched junction bases numbered 5, after V lost 3 bases and J lost 4 bases. The CDR3 runs to 15 residues. The CDR3 reads CATSDPGTGRETQYF. DNA for the CDR3: TGTGCCACCAGTGATCCTGGGACAGGGCGAGAGACCCAGTACTTC.

The chain joins TRBV6-2 or TRBV6-3 to TRBJ1-1; D possibly corresponds to TRBD1 (6 bases). The CDR3 runs to 14 residues. V dropped 2 bases and J dropped 1 base, with 8 bases sitting between them. Looked up from germline, CDR1 is MNHEY and CDR2 is SVGEGT. In nucleotides, the CDR3 is TGTGCCAGCAGTTACCGGGGGCAGAACACTGAAGCTTTCTTT. Protein: CASSYRGQNTEAFF.

This clone was observed a single time. V gene TRBV9 combines with J gene TRBJ1-3, with D unresolved. CDR1 and CDR2 from the germline V gene are SGDLS and YYNGEE. V lost 0 bases and J 0 bases, leaving 4 bases between the germline ends. The CDR3 is 14 residues long. In DNA form, the CDR3 reads TGTGCCAGCAGCGTAGACAGCTCTGGAAACACCATATATTTT. This translates into CASSVDSSGNTIYF.

This clone was observed a single time. J is TRBJ1-1 and V is TRBV12-3 or TRBV12-4; unclear D gene. Trimming shortened V by 5 bases and J by 4 bases, and 11 bases separated the two germline ends. The CDR3 covers 13 residues. Here the CDR3 DNA reads TGTGCCAGCAGTCGAGCAGGCGGCACTGAAGCTTTCTTT. Protein product: CASSRAGGTEAFF.

The V and J genes are TRBV7-2 and TRBJ1-1; D gene uncertain. The CDR3 extends over 13 amino acids. The V gene's germline CDR1 is SGHTA and CDR2 FQGNSA. Trimming pared 2 bases from V and 7 bases from J, leaving 11 bases between. The CDR3 loop is CASSLNPPVEAFF. The CDR3 coding sequence is TGTGCCAGCAGCTTAAACCCCCCGGTTGAAGCTTTCTTT. Combining the CDR3 with reference TRBV7-2 and TRBJ1-1 gives the whole variable domain GAGVSQSPSNKVTEKGKDVELRCDPISGHTALYWYRQSLGQGLEFLIYFQGNSAPDKSGLPSDRFSAERTGGSVSTLTIQRTQQEDSAVYLCASSLNPPVEAFFGQGTRLTVV.

The rearrangement links TRBV6-2 or TRBV6-3 to TRBJ2-7; D gene unclear. V lost 4 bases, J lost 1 base, and 14 bases lay in between. The CDR3 runs 15 residues. Germline assignment: CDR1 MNHEY and CDR2 SVGEGT. CDR3 DNA sequence: TGTGCCAGCAGTTCCACTATGGAGAGATCCTACGAGCAGTACTTC. Encoded protein: CASSSTMERSYEQYF.

The chain is built from TRBV18 and TRBJ2-1; D is uncertain. This CDR3 spans 12 amino acids. Per germline, CDR1 KGHSH and CDR2 LQKENI. The ends were cut back, 3 bases at V and 7 bases at J, with 7 bases in the middle. The CDR3 nucleotides are TGTGCCAGCTCACCCGGACGGAATGAGCAGTTCTTC. Translation: CASSPGRNEQFF.

The chain employs TRBV21-1 and TRBJ2-4. TRBV21-1 is reported as a pseudogene. The CDR3 spans 13 residues. CDR3 protein: CASSLKGPGIQYF. The CDR3 region has the DNA TGTGCCAGCAGCCTAAAAGGGCCTGGCATTCAGTACTTC.

The chain combines TRBV9 with TRBJ1-2; possibly TRBD1 for D (5 bases). Germline CDR1 is SGDLS and CDR2 is YYNGEE. The CDR3 has 17 residues. Trimming shortened V by 4 bases and J by 4 bases, and 23 bases separated the two germline ends. CDR3 sequence reads: CASSPPPGIQGGYGYTF. The CDR3 nucleotides are TGTGCCAGCAGCCCACCCCCCGGGATTCAGGGCGGCTATGGCTACACCTTC.

The J gene is TRBJ2-7, the V gene TRBV6-2 or TRBV6-3; no reliable D call. The CDR3 spans 14 residues. Trimming removed 1 base from V and 2 bases from J, with 9 bases in between. Germline CDR1 and CDR2: MNHEY and SVGEGT. CDR3 protein: CASSYFGGTYEQYF. CDR3 in DNA: TGTGCCAGCAGTTACTTTGGCGGAACCTACGAGCAGTACTTC.

The gene calls are TRBV27 and TRBJ1-1, with a possible D match to TRBD1 (5 bases). V lost 0 bases and J lost 4, with 9 bases in between. The CDR3 has 14 residues. Germline V gene data show CDR1 as MNHEY and CDR2 as SMNVEV (reference sequence). The CDR3 loop reads CASSLSMGGTEAFF. CDR3 bases: TGTGCCAGCAGTTTATCGATGGGGGGCACTGAAGCTTTCTTT.

The chain joins TRBV5-4 to TRBJ2-3; 8 nucleotides align to TRBD2. Germline V gene sequence: CDR1 SGHNT, CDR2 YYREEE (reference sequence). Trimming cost V 0 bases and J 4 bases; bases outside gene matches: 7. The CDR3 length is 16 residues. Written as DNA, the CDR3 is TGTGCCAGCAGCTTGGCTGGCGGGAGGAGATCAGATACGCAGTATTTT. This encodes CASSLAGGRRSDTQYF.

This chain joins TRBV11-2 and TRBJ2-1; 10 positions match TRBD2. The ends lost 4 bases at V and 6 bases at J; junction bases unmatched: 6. This CDR3 comprises 15 residues. CDR1 is SGHAT and CDR2 is FQNNGV in the germline V gene. The CDR3 nucleotides are TGTGCCAGCAGCTCCCTAGCGGGAGCTTCCAATGAGCAGTTCTTC. Translated, it gives CASSSLAGASNEQFF.

This clone came up a few times. CDR3 nucleotide sequence: TGCAGCGTTTCCCCCCGCTACGGGTCCTACGAGCAGTACTTC. Residues: CSVSPRYGSYEQYF. This rearrangement joins TRBV29-1 to TRBJ2-7; D ambiguous. The CDR3 spans 14 residues. In germline, CDR1 is SQVTM, CDR2 ANQGSEA. Trimming took 5 bases from V and 1 from J, leaving 15 bases between them.

The rearrangement links TRBV14 to TRBJ2-6; D assignment may be TRBD1 or TRBD2 (5 bases each). Germline CDR1 reads SGHDN; CDR2 reads FVKESK. This CDR3 is built from 16 residues. Trimming took 8 bases from V and 0 from J, leaving 14 bases between them. The chain's CDR3 is CASSGIRGSGANVLTF. The CDR3 region has the DNA TGTGCCAGCTCGGGGATTAGGGGCTCTGGGGCCAACGTCCTGACTTTC.

The rearrangement uses TRBV11-2 and TRBJ2-7, with 9 bases fitting TRBD2. V lost 4 bases to trimming and J lost 2 bases; unmatched junction nucleotides: 6. This CDR3 has 15 amino acids. CDR1 is SGHAT, CDR2 FQNNGV, per germline. As DNA, the CDR3 is TGTGCCAGCAGCTCCCGACTAGCGGAAACCTACGAGCAGTACTTC. Residues: CASSSRLAETYEQYF.

The chain couples TRBV7-2 to TRBJ1-1; D is ambiguous. Germline V gene sequence: CDR1 SGHTA, CDR2 FQGNSA. The CDR3 has 14 amino acids. V lost 0 bases and J lost 8, with 13 bases in between. CDR3 bases: TGTGCCAGCAGCTTAGCGATAAGGCTAGGAGAAGCTTTCTTT. It yields the protein CASSLAIRLGEAFF.